This T cell receptor (beta chain) was obtained from a study of cytomegalovirus exposure and HLA in healthy donors. The overall study: A prior study identified 117 million unique TCR beta sequences from roughly 180 million T cells. General observations from the study: A later analysis reportedly found fewer N-insertions in an Asian-associated ancestry cluster than the roughly 670-donor mean.

Comment on this clone: Its target is not known.

V gave up 7 bases and J gave up 3 bases; unmatched junction bases: 4. Germline CDR1 reads SGHRS; CDR2 reads YFSETQ. The CDR3 is made up of 14 amino acids. Primers included in the PCR were 60 Vbeta and 13 Jbeta primers. The protocol was immunoSEQ multiplex PCR, while the TCRdb copy is restricted to in-frame clones and leaves out a portion. The profile shows fewer than 350,000 clones, 70% to 90% of them singletons. The chain combines TRBV5-1 with TRBJ2-2; 9 positions match TRBD1. The material sequenced was PBMCs. This sequence originates from a woman aged 18-29 years in good health and CMV-seronegative. CDR3 sequence: CASRDRVDTGELFF. The CDR3 region has the DNA TGCGCCAGCCGGGACAGGGTGGACACCGGGGAGCTGTTTTTT.